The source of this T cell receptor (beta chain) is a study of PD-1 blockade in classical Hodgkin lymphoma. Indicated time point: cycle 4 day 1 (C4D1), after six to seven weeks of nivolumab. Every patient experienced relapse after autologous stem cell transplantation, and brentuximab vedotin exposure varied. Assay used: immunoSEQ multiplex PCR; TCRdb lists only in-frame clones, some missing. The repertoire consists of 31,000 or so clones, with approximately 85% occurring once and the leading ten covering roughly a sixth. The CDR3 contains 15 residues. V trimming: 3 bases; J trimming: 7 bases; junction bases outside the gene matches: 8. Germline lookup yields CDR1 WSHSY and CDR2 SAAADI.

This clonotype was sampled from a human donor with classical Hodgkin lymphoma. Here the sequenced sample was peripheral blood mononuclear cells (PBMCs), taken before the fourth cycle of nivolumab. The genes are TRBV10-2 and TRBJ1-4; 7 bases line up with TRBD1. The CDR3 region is CASSEYRGNPEKLFF. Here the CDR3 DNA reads TGCGCCAGCAGTGAATACAGGGGTAATCCTGAAAAACTGTTTTTT.